This T cell receptor (beta chain) was identified in a study of T cell responses to AZD1222 COVID-19 vaccine. TCRdb's copy holds only in-frame clones and misses some; the assay was immunoSEQ multiplex PCR. The table includes about 120,000 clones, 92% detected once. The CDR3 covers 14 residues. From germline, CDR1 is ENHRY and CDR2 SYGVKD. Losses at the gene ends were 6 bases for V and 4 bases for J; bases not matched to a gene: 4. The receptor was derived from an adult who received the AZD1222 COVID-19 vaccine. The V call is TRBV10-3, the J call TRBJ2-5, with 11 nucleotides matching TRBD2. The source material was peripheral blood, sampled 28 days after the second AZD1222 dose. CDR3 protein: CAIRELAGVETQYF. The CDR3 bases are TGTGCCATCAGAGAACTAGCGGGAGTAGAGACCCAGTACTTC.